This T cell receptor beta chain was captured by sequencing in a study of a mutant IDH1 vaccine in newly diagnosed glioma. Study-wide context: Earlier treatment was radiotherapy, temozolomide, or both, with most getting both. Regarding the study as a whole: With respect to changes in top peripheral T cell clonotypes, pseudoprogression seemed unrelated.

Note on this clone: Its matching antigen is unknown.

Time point given: week 11, during vaccination. Vaccination comprised doses that each held 300 ug of mutant IDH1 20-mer peptide, plus topical imiquimod. CDR1 is KGHSH, CDR2 LQKENI, per germline. The germline V and J ends were trimmed by 5 bases and 2 bases, with 10 bases remaining between them. The CDR3 sequence is 14 residues long. Some clones are missing from TCRdb's copy, which holds only in-frame ones; the method was immunoSEQ multiplex PCR. This sample has 50,000 to 60,000 clones; over 75% occur once, and the top ten carry under 2.5%. J is TRBJ1-3 and V is TRBV18; D is perhaps TRBD1 (5 bases). The specimen comprised PBMCs, sampled from a glioma patient whose treatment included an IDH1 peptide vaccine. This clonotype was obtained from a man between 50 and 59 years old with glioma. CDR3 protein: CASSKDSPGNTIYF. The CDR3 nucleotides read TGTGCCAGCTCAAAAGACAGTCCTGGAAACACCATATATTTT.